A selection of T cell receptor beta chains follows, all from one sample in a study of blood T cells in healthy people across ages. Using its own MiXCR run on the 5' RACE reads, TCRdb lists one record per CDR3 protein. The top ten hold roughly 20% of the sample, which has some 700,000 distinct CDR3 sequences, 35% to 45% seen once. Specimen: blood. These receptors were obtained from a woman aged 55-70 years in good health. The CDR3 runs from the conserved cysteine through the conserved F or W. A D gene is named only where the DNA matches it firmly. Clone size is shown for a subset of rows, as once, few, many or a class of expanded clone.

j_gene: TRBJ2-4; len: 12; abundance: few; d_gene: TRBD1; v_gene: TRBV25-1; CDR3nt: TGTGCCAGCGAGGACAGGGGAAACATTCAGTACTTC; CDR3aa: CASEDRGNIQYF
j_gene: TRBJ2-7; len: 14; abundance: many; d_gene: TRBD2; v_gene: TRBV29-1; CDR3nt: TGCAGCGTTGGCGGGGGGCAGGGTGGCGACGAGCAGTACTTC; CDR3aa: CSVGGGQGGDEQYF
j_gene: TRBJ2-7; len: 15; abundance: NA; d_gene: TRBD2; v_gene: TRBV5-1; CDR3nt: TGCGCCAGCAGCCGAGCAAGCGGGGGGACCTACGAGCAGTACTTC; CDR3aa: CASSRASGGTYEQYF
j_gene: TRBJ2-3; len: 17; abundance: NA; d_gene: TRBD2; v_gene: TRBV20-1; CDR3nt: TGCAGTGCTAGTCAAACCAAGCGGGAGGGCCTTGCAGATACGCAGTATTTT; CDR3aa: CSASQTKREGLADTQYF
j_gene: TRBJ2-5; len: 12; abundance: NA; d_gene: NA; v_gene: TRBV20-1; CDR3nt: TGCAGTGCTAGATGGGGATCAGGGACCCAGTACTTC; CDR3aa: CSARWGSGTQYF
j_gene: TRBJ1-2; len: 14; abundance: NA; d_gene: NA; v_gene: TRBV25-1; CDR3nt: TGTGCCAGCAGTGCCTCTCCCGAGGACTATGGCTACACCTTC; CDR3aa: CASSASPEDYGYTF
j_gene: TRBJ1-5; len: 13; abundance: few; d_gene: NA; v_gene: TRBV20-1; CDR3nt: TGCAGTGCTAGAGGGTGGACAGATCAGCCCCAGCATTTT; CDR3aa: CSARGWTDQPQHF
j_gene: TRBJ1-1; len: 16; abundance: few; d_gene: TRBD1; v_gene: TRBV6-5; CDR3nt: TGTGCCAGCAGTTTTTCGGAGACAGGGAGGGACACTGAAGCTTTCTTT; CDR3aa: CASSFSETGRDTEAFF
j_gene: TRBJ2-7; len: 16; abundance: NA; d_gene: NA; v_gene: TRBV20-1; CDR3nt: TGCAGTGCTAGAGAAGCCGCCGAGGGGAGGAGGTACGAGCAGTACTTC; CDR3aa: CSAREAAEGRRYEQYF
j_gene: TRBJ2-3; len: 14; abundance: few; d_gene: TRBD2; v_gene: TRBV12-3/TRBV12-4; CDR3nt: TGTGCCAGCAGGAGCGGGGTCGTAGTGGATACGCAGTATTTT; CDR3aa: CASRSGVVVDTQYF
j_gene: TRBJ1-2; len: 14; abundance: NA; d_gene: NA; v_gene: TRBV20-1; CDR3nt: TGCAGTGCTAGACTTACCACGCCGGGCGATGGCTACACCTTC; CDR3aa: CSARLTTPGDGYTF
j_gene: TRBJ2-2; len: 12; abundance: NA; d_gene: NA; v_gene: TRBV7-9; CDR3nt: TGTGCCAGCAGCCGACAGTTCGGGGAGCTGTTTTTT; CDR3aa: CASSRQFGELFF
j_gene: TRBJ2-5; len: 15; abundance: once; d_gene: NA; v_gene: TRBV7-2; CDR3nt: TGTGCCAGCAGCTTATGGGGGGCGGAGCAAGAGACCCAGTACTTC; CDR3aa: CASSLWGAEQETQYF
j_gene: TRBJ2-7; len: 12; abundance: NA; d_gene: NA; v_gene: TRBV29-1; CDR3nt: TGCAGCGCTACAACTGGGAGCCACGAGCAGTACTTC; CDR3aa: CSATTGSHEQYF
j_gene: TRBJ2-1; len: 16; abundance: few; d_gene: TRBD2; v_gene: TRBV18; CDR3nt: TGTGCCAGCTCCCCCTCGAGCAGCGGGGGATACAATGAGCAGTTCTTC; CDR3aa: CASSPSSSGGYNEQFF
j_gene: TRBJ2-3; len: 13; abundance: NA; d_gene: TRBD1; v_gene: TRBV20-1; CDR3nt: TGCAGTGCCCGGGACAGGGCAAGAGAGACGCAGTATTTT; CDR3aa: CSARDRARETQYF
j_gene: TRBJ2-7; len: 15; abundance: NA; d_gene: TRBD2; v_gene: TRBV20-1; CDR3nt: TGCAGTGCTAGAGATGGGGCGGGGGGGCCCTACGAGCAGTACTTC; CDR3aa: CSARDGAGGPYEQYF
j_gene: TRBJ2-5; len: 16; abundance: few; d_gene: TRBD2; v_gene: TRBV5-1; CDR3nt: TGCGCCAGCGGGCGGGATAGCGGGGACACCCAAGAGACCCAGTACTTC; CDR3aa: CASGRDSGDTQETQYF
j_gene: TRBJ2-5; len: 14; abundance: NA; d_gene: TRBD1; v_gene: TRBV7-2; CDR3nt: TGTGCCAGCAGTTACAGACAGGGGGAAGAGACCCAGTACTTC; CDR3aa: CASSYRQGEETQYF
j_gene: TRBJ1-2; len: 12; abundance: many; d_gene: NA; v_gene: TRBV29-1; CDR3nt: TGCAGCGTTGCACAGGACGGGGGTGGCTACACCTTC; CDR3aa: CSVAQDGGGYTF
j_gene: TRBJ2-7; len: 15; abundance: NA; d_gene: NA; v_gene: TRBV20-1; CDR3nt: TGCAGTGCTAGATCCACCCGGGACTCCGTTTACGAGCAGTACTTC; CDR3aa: CSARSTRDSVYEQYF
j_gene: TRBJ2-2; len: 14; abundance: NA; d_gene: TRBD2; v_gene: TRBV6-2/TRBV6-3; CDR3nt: TGTGCCACCACCTTAGCGGGGGACACCGGGGAGCTGTTTTTT; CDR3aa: CATTLAGDTGELFF
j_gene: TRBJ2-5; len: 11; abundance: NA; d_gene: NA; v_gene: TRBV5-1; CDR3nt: TGCGGGTCGGGGGAACAAGAGACCCAGTACTTC; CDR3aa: CGSGEQETQYF
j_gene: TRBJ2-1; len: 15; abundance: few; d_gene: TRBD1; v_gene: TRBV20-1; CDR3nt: TGCAGTGCTAGAACAGGGACAGAAGCCTACAATGAGCAGTTCTTC; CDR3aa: CSARTGTEAYNEQFF
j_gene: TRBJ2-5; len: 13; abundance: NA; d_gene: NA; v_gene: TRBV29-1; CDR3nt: TGCAGCGTTGATCGGACGGAGACGGAGACCCAGTACTTC; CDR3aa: CSVDRTETETQYF
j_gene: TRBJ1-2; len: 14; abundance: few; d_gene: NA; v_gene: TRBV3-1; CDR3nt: TGTGCCAGCACCCCGCGAGGGGCAAACTATGGCTACACCTTC; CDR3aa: CASTPRGANYGYTF
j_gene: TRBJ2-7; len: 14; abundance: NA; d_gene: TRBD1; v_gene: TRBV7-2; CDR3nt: TGTGCCAGCAGCCTCTGGACAGGGGACAATGAGCAGTACTTC; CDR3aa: CASSLWTGDNEQYF
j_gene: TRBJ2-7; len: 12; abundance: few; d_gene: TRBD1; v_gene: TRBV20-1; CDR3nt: TGCAGTGCTAGGTGGGACAGCTACGAGCAGTACTTC; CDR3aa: CSARWDSYEQYF
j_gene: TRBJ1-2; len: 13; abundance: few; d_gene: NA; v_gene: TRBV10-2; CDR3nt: TGCGCCAGCAGTGATGGGGCCGTCTATGGCTACACCTTC; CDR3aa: CASSDGAVYGYTF
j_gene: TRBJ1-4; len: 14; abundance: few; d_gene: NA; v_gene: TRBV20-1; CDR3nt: TGCAGTGCTAGAGCGGCCGTAAAAGGGGAGAAACTGTTTTTT; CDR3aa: CSARAAVKGEKLFF
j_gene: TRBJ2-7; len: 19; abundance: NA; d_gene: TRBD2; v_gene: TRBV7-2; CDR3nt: TGTGCCAGCAGCTTACGCAGGACTAGCGGGGGCGACAGCTCCTACGAGCAGTACTTC; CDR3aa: CASSLRRTSGGDSSYEQYF
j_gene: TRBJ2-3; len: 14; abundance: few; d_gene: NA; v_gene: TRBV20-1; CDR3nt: TGCAGTGCTAGAGGTACTAGAGTCACAGATACGCAGTATTTT; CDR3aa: CSARGTRVTDTQYF
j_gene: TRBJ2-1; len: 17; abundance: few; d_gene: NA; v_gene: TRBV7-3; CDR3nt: TGTGCCAGCAGCTTAAATCCTAGAGCGGTCTCCTACAATGAGCAGTTCTTC; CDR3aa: CASSLNPRAVSYNEQFF
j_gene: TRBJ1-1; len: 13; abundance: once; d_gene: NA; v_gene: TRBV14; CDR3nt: TGTGCCAGCAGCCAACACACGAACACTGAAGCTTTCTTT; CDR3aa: CASSQHTNTEAFF
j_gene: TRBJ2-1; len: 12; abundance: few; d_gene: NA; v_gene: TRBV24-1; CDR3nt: TGTGCCACCAGTGTTCGGGGCAATGAGCAGTTCTTC; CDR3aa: CATSVRGNEQFF
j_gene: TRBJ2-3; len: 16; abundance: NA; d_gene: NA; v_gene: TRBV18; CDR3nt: TGTGCCAGCTCACCGACAGGCGGGAGAGTCCAAGATACGCAGTATTTT; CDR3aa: CASSPTGGRVQDTQYF
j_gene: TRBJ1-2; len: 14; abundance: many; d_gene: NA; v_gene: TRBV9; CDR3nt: TGTGCCAGCAGCGTAGGAGTCGGAGAGAATGGCTACACCTTC; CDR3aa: CASSVGVGENGYTF
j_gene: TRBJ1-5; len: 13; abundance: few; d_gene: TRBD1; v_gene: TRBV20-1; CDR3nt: TGCAGTGCTACCGTACAGGGGAACCAGCCCCAGCATTTT; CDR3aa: CSATVQGNQPQHF
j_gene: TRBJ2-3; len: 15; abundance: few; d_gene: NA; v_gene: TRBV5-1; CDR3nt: TGCGCCAGCTTCTTAGCCCCCTCTAGCACAGATACGCAGTATTTT; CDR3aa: CASFLAPSSTDTQYF
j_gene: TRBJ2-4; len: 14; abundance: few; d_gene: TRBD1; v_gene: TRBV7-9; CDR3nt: TGTGCCAGCAGCTCAGGGACAGATGGAAACATTCAGTACTTC; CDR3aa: CASSSGTDGNIQYF
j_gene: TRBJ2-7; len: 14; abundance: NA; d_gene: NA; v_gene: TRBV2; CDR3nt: TGTGCCAGCAGTGCCGGGATCCTGGTATACGAGCAGTACTTC; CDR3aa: CASSAGILVYEQYF
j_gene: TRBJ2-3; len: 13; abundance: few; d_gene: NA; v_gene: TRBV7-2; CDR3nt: TGTGCCAGCAGCTTAGATACCCGTGATACGCAGTATTTT; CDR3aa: CASSLDTRDTQYF
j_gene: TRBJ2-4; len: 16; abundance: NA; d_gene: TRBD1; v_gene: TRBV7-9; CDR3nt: TGTGCCAGCAGCTATTGGCAGGGACAGGGTTCCTACGAGCGGTACTTC; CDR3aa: CASSYWQGQGSYERYF